The sequence of this T cell receptor beta chain was determined in a study of blood T cell repertoires in COVID-19. Study-wide context: Researchers got acute and convalescent COVID-19 samples from the United States, Italy and Spain. T cells, B-cell-depleted T cells, or PBMCs supplied cDNA or gDNA.

V lost 5 bases to trimming and J lost 0 bases; unmatched junction nucleotides: 6. This CDR3 region has 16 residues. From germline, CDR1 is SEHNR and CDR2 FQNEAQ (reference sequence). Authors' processing steps: Amplifying reference gene primers gave estimates of nucleated cell counts. Clones were read by immunoSEQ multiplex PCR, and TCRdb kept only the in-frame ones, dropping some. Clone size and V and J calls were adopted from that table, with D and trimming inferred from the DNA. The sample includes under 90,000 clones, around 83% of them seen just once. Material: peripheral blood. This sequence joins TRBV7-9 and TRBJ1-3; 8 bases agree with TRBD1. The sequence derives from a man older than 75 with acute or convalescent COVID-19. The CDR3 DNA reads as TGTGCCAGCAGCAAGAACAGGGGGAGCTCTGGAAACACCATATATTTT. Translating gives CASSKNRGSSGNTIYF.